This passage covers 25 T cell receptor beta chains from one sample sequenced in a study of OX40 agonist ivuxolimab in advanced cancers. TCRdb's table, derived via immunoSEQ multiplex PCR, lists solely in-frame clones and lacks some. The table lists about 49,000 clones, roughly 94% of them singletons. Sequencing was performed on CD4+ or CD8+ T cells sorted from blood, taken in a trial of the OX40 agonist ivuxolimab. The receptors stem from an adult with an advanced solid tumor such as melanoma, head and neck, liver or kidney cancer.

The gene calls are TRBV9 and TRBJ1-4; TRBD1 matches at 7 bases. Germline CDR1 is SGDLS and CDR2 is YYNGEE. This CDR3 is built from 16 residues. With 4 bases clipped from V and 2 bases from J, the junction kept 8 bases outside the gene matches. The CDR3 DNA follows: TGTGCCAGCAGCTGGAGGGGGCTATCCACTAATGAAAAACTGTTTTTT. Amino acid sequence: CASSWRGLSTNEKLFF.

The chain combines TRBV7-2 with TRBJ1-3; no clear D. CDR1 is SGHTA and CDR2 is FQGNSA in the germline V gene. CDR3 size: 14 residues. The V end lost 2 bases, the J end lost 2 bases, and 7 bases lay between the germline ends. CDR3 coding DNA: TGTGCCAGCAGCTTACGGGGAGCTGGAAACACCATATATTTT. It codes for CASSLRGAGNTIYF. The full variable domain, completed using reference TRBV7-2 and TRBJ1-3, is GAGVSQSPSNKVTEKGKDVELRCDPISGHTALYWYRQSLGQGLEFLIYFQGNSAPDKSGLPSDRFSAERTGGSVSTLTIQRTQQEDSAVYLCASSLRGAGNTIYFGEGSWLTVV.

The V call is TRBV7-9, the J call TRBJ2-1; 9 positions agree with TRBD2. Trimming removed 5 bases from V and 7 bases from J; junction bases left unmatched: 9. The CDR3 extends over 15 amino acids. Germline loops: CDR1 SEHNR, CDR2 FQNEAQ (reference sequence). Here the CDR3 reads CASSPRTSGYNEQFF. CDR3 DNA: TGTGCCAGCAGCCCCCGAACTAGCGGGTATAATGAGCAGTTCTTC.

J is TRBJ1-1 and V is TRBV11-2; TRBD1 matches at 8 bases. Trimming took 5 bases from V and 1 from J; bases not matched to a gene: 6. The germline CDR1 and CDR2 sequences are SGHAT and FQNNGV. This CDR3 has 15 residues. This CDR3 is CASSARQGTNTEAFF. The DNA for the CDR3 is TGTGCCAGCAGCGCAAGACAGGGGACGAACACTGAAGCTTTCTTT.

The chain joins TRBV15 to TRBJ2-7; D gene unclear. Trimming left V 0 bases short and J 0 bases short, with 15 bases between. The V gene's germline CDR1 is LNHNV and CDR2 YYDKDF (reference sequence). The CDR3 spans 17 residues. The CDR3 is CATSRDHRGPSSYEQYF. For the CDR3, the DNA is TGTGCCACCAGCAGAGATCACCGTGGGCCATCCTCCTACGAGCAGTACTTC.

The genes are TRBV11-2 and TRBJ2-7; 9 bases are shared with TRBD2. Germline CDR1 reads SGHAT; CDR2 reads FQNNGV. This CDR3 has 13 amino acids. V was pared by 5 bases and J by 7 bases, with 6 bases of the junction left unmatched. The CDR3 DNA sequence: TGTGCCAGCAGCCCGGGTCTAGCGGGGGAGCAGTACTTC. Encoded protein: CASSPGLAGEQYF. The variable domain in full, completed from reference TRBV11-2 and TRBJ2-7, reads EAGVAQSPRYKIIEKRQSVAFWCNPISGHATLYWYQQILGQGPKLLIQFQNNGVVDDSQLPKDRFSAERLKGVDSTLKIQPAKLEDSAVYLCASSPGLAGEQYFGPGTRLTVT.

This chain joins TRBV27 and TRBJ2-2; the match to TRBD2 covers 8 bases. CDR1 and CDR2 (germline): MNHEY, SMNVEV (reference sequence). The CDR3 has 20 amino acids. J was trimmed by 0 bases and V by 7 bases; bases with no gene match: 19. For the CDR3, the DNA is TGTGCCAGCATACCAGTACTCAGCGGGAGAACTTCTACGAACACCGGGGAGCTGTTTTTT. Residues: CASIPVLSGRTSTNTGELFF.

J is TRBJ2-1 and V is TRBV29-1; tentatively, D is TRBD2 (6 bases). CDR1 is SQVTM and CDR2 is ANQGSEA in the germline V gene. This CDR3 region has 16 residues. V dropped 8 bases and J dropped 0 bases, with 20 bases sitting between them. CDR3 residues: CSIRTGSAASYNEQFF. The DNA of the CDR3 is TGCAGCATACGGACCGGGAGCGCTGCCTCCTACAATGAGCAGTTCTTC.

The chain links TRBV6-5 to TRBJ2-5, with 7 bases identical to TRBD1. J lost 4 bases, V lost 4 bases, and 3 bases had no gene match. The CDR3 length is 13 residues. CDR1 is MNHEY, CDR2 SVGAGI, per germline. This CDR3 reads CASSSAGGETQYF. CDR3 DNA: TGTGCCAGCAGTTCCGCAGGGGGAGAGACCCAGTACTTC.

The genes are TRBV30 and TRBJ2-7; D call uncertain. CDR1 GTSNPN and CDR2 SVGIG come from the germline V gene (reference sequence). The CDR3 consists of 12 residues. The V gene lost 8 bases and the J gene lost 2 bases, with 13 bases spanning the gap. CDR3 bases: TGTGCCGTAGTATTGTCTACCTACGAGCAGTACTTC. Its translation is CAVVLSTYEQYF.

This clone appeared a single time. This chain links TRBV7-3 with TRBJ2-1, with 8 bases that match TRBD2. V shed 0 bases, J shed 4 bases, and the junction held 5 bases outside the gene matches. Germline V gene sequence: CDR1 SGHTA, CDR2 FQGTGA. The CDR3 length is 16 residues. CDR3 sequence reads: CASSLTGLEPYNEQFF. CDR3 sequence (DNA): TGTGCCAGCAGCTTAACGGGACTAGAGCCATACAATGAGCAGTTCTTC.

The chain has TRBV19 and TRBJ2-7, with 8 bases identical to TRBD2. J lost 2 bases, V lost 3 bases, and 6 bases had no gene match. The CDR3 runs 15 residues. Germline loops: CDR1 LNHDA, CDR2 SQIVND (reference sequence). The CDR3 loop is CASSIGAGGTYEQYF. DNA of the CDR3: TGTGCCAGTAGTATTGGTGCGGGAGGCACCTACGAGCAGTACTTC.

The chain joins TRBV6-5 to TRBJ1-2, with 9 bases lining up with TRBD1. Germline loops: CDR1 MNHEY, CDR2 SVGAGI. The CDR3 has 14 amino acids. With 5 bases clipped from V and 6 bases from J, the junction kept 7 bases outside the gene matches. The CDR3, as DNA: TGTGCCAGCAGTCGGACAGGGGCACGCAATGGCTACACCTTC. Encoded protein: CASSRTGARNGYTF.

In its sample, this clone was seen once. The CDR3 loop is CASSARQGTDTQYF. The CDR3 bases are TGTGCCAGCAGCGCGCGACAGGGCACAGATACGCAGTATTTT. The gene calls are TRBV9 and TRBJ2-3; the D gene is possibly TRBD1 (6 bases). The V gene lost 3 bases and the J gene lost 1 base, with 9 bases spanning the gap. The germline CDR1 and CDR2 sequences are SGDLS and YYNGEE. This CDR3 contains 14 residues.

The V and J genes are TRBV28 and TRBJ1-5; 10 bases line up with TRBD1. CDR3 length equals 14 residues. Germline CDR1 is MDHEN and CDR2 is SYDVKM. With 8 bases clipped from V and 5 bases from J, the junction kept 6 bases outside the gene matches. Here the CDR3 reads CASRGQGGYQPQHF. DNA for the CDR3: TGTGCCAGCCGAGGACAGGGGGGATATCAGCCCCAGCATTTT.

This chain joins TRBV4-2 and TRBJ1-5; D is possibly TRBD1 (6 bases). The CDR3 loop spans 13 amino acids. Germline loops: CDR1 LGHNA, CDR2 YNFKEQ. Between the trimmed V and J ends, which lost 4 bases and 4 bases, there was a span of 8 bases. The CDR3 bases are TGTGCCAGCAGCCCCGGACAGAATCAGCCCCAGCATTTT. It is translated as CASSPGQNQPQHF.

V usage is TRBV11-3 and J usage is TRBJ1-1; D is unresolved. The CDR3 sequence is 14 residues long. CDR1 and CDR2 from the germline V gene are SGHNT and YENEEA. The ends were cut back, 5 bases at V and 1 base at J, with 11 bases in the middle. CDR3 in DNA: TGTGCCAGCAGCCGTCTAGGCAGGAACACTGAAGCTTTCTTT. It yields the protein CASSRLGRNTEAFF.

J is TRBJ2-3 and V is TRBV21-1. TRBV21-1 is flagged as a pseudogene. This CDR3 contains 13 residues. CDR3 residues: CASSKGPTDTQYF. CDR3 nucleotide sequence: TGTGCCAGCAGCAAAGGTCCCACAGATACGCAGTATTTT.

The gene calls are TRBV4-1 and TRBJ2-7; the match to TRBD1 covers 9 bases. The CDR3 totals 14 residues. Germline CDR1 and CDR2: MGHRA and YSYEKL. V shed 5 bases, J shed 4 bases, and the junction held 6 bases outside the gene matches. The CDR3 nucleotides read TGCGCCAGCAGCGAAGGGACAGGGTCTTACGAGCAGTACTTC. Amino acid sequence: CASSEGTGSYEQYF.

The chain combines TRBV25-1 with TRBJ2-7; TRBD2 might be the D (5 bases). Trimming cost V 7 bases and J 3 bases, with 10 bases left between them. CDR1 and CDR2 (germline): MGHDK, SYGVNS. The CDR3 has 12 residues. The CDR3 DNA reads as TGTGCCAGCACTGAGGGAGACTACGAGCAGTACTTC. Its protein is CASTEGDYEQYF.

The rearrangement uses TRBV28 and TRBJ2-7; 7 bases map to TRBD2. V lost 7 bases, J lost 6 bases, and 6 bases stayed unmatched. Germline CDR1 is MDHEN and CDR2 is SYDVKM. CDR3 length equals 12 residues. The CDR3 is CASNPRGGEQYF. CDR3 in DNA: TGTGCCAGCAATCCCCGCGGGGGCGAGCAGTACTTC.

V gene TRBV2 combines with J gene TRBJ2-1, with 16 positions matching TRBD2. Trimming took 10 bases from V and 0 from J; bases not matched to a gene: 6. CDR3 length equals 17 residues. CDR1 is SNHLY, CDR2 FYNNEI, per germline. The CDR3 nucleotides are TGTGCCACATACGGGACTAGCGGGAGGGCCTCCTACAATGAGCAGTTCTTC. It translates to CATYGTSGRASYNEQFF. The complete variable domain, with remaining parts taken from reference TRBV2 and TRBJ2-1, reads EPEVTQTPSHQVTQMGQEVILRCVPISNHLYFYWYRQILGQKVEFLVSFYNNEISEKSEIFDDQFSVERPDGSNFTLKIRSTKLEDSAMYFCATYGTSGRASYNEQFFGPGTRLTVL.

The V call is TRBV19, the J call TRBJ2-2; D call uncertain. V was pared by 2 bases and J by 6 bases, with 7 bases between. The CDR3 totals 13 residues. In germline, CDR1 is LNHDA, CDR2 SQIVND (reference sequence). The CDR3 DNA reads TGTGCCAGTAGTATACCCCAGTCCGGGGAGCTGTTTTTT. Translated: CASSIPQSGELFF.

CDR3 protein: CASSLARRGTRVTGELFF. The CDR3 DNA is TGCGCCAGCAGCTTGGCGCGTCGCGGGACCCGAGTCACCGGGGAGCTGTTTTTT. This chain uses TRBV5-1 with TRBJ2-2; a weak D match, TRBD2 (6 bases). Between the trimmed V and J ends, which lost 0 bases and 4 bases, there was a span of 19 bases. The germline gives CDR1 SGHRS, CDR2 YFSETQ. CDR3 length: 18 amino acids. Filled out from reference TRBV5-1 and TRBJ2-2, the complete variable domain reads KAGVTQTPRYLIKTRGQQVTLSCSPISGHRSVSWYQQTPGQGLQFLFEYFSETQRNKGNFPGRFSGRQFSNSRSEMNVSTLELGDSALYLCASSLARRGTRVTGELFFGEGSRLTVL.

The CDR3 DNA is TGCGCCAGCAGCCAAGGGGTACAGGGGACTGGCTACACCTTC. Translating it yields CASSQGVQGTGYTF. The chain combines TRBV4-3 with TRBJ1-2; TRBD1 agrees at 7 bases. The CDR3 consists of 14 residues. V gave up 1 base and J gave up 7 bases; unmatched junction bases: 6. Germline-derived CDR1 and CDR2 are LGHNA and YSLEER.